The next 28 T cell receptor beta chains were all read from a single sample in a study of CD8+CD57+ T cells in acquired aplastic anemia. TCR beta VDJ combinations and CDR3 sequences were profiled from genomic DNA. A single record per CDR3 protein comes from TCRdb applying MiXCR to the reads. The sample shows roughly 260,000 distinct CDR3 sequences, approximately 45% of them seen only once. Patients who underwent sequencing had shown CD8+CD57+ cell expansion by flow cytometry. Sample: sorted CD4+, CD8+, or CD8+CD57+ T cells (not recorded which) from PBMCs. The receptor set was obtained from a human donor with aplastic anemia.

This clonotype was detected many times. The chain uses TRBV3-2 and TRBJ1-4. TRBV3-2 counts as a pseudogene. The CDR3 consists of 15 residues. CDR3 sequence: CASSQEGNSNEKLFF. The CDR3 nucleotides are TGTGCCAGCAGCCAGGAAGGGAATAGTAATGAAAAACTGTTTTTT.

A remark on this clonotype: A read error may account for a junction end that differs from germline. This chain uses TRBV20-1 with TRBJ2-5; 13 bases are shared with TRBD2. Germline V CDR1 and CDR2: DFQATT, SNEGSKA (reference sequence). The CDR3 length is 18 residues. The CDR3 loop is CSARDPSTSGGPQGTQYF. The DNA for the CDR3 is TGCAGTGCTAGAGACCCCTCGACTAGCGGGGGGCCACAAGGGACCCAGTACTTC.

The chain couples TRBV6-5 to TRBJ2-1; TRBD2 matches 11 bases. Germline values: CDR1 MNHEY, CDR2 SVGAGI. The CDR3 is 14 amino acids. V shed 4 bases and J 9 bases; nucleotides not matched to a gene: 5. The CDR3 is CASSSLSGGAEQFF. In nucleotides, the CDR3 is TGTGCCAGCAGTTCTCTTAGCGGGGGGGCTGAGCAGTTCTTC.

This clonotype was recorded at least ten times. V usage is TRBV6-5 and J usage is TRBJ2-1; D is unresolved. The CDR3 runs 15 residues. V dropped 0 bases and J dropped 2 bases, with 8 bases sitting between them. CDR1 is MNHEY, CDR2 SVGAGI, per germline. CDR3 sequence reads: CASSYSSPPYNEQFF. As DNA, the CDR3 is TGTGCCAGCAGTTACTCGAGCCCCCCCTACAATGAGCAGTTCTTC.

In this sample, this clonotype turned up once. The chain employs TRBV7-6 and TRBJ2-5; no firm D call. The CDR3 totals 12 residues. The V end was cut by 4 bases, the J end by 2 bases, with 5 bases between. Germline values: CDR1 SGHVS, CDR2 FNYEAQ. CDR3 nucleotide sequence: TGTGCCAGCAGCTCCGATCAAGAGACCCAGTACTTC. It encodes CASSSDQETQYF. Based on the CDR3 plus reference TRBV7-6 and TRBJ2-5, the full variable domain is GAGVSQSPRYKVTKRGQDVALRCDPISGHVSLYWYRQALGQGPEFLTYFNYEAQQDKSGLPNDRFSAERPEGSISTLTIQRTEQRDSAMYRCASSSDQETQYFGPGTRLLVL.

This clonotype appeared many times. The gene calls are TRBV7-3 and TRBJ2-1; the match to TRBD1 covers 9 bases. J was trimmed by 7 bases and V by 3 bases; bases with no gene match: 10. Per the germline V gene, CDR1 is SGHTA and CDR2 is FQGTGA. The CDR3 covers 16 residues. CDR3 protein: CASSLKYRGRINEQFF. The CDR3 coding sequence is TGTGCCAGCAGCTTGAAATACAGGGGGCGGATAAATGAGCAGTTCTTC.

The rearrangement links TRBV10-3 to TRBJ2-5; 10 positions agree with TRBD2. The ends lost 5 bases at V and 2 bases at J; junction bases unmatched: 5. This CDR3 region has 15 residues. Germline V lookup: CDR1 ENHRY, CDR2 SYGVKD. CDR3 DNA sequence: TGTGCCATCAGTTGGACTAGCGGAGATCAAGAGACCCAGTACTTC. It translates to CAISWTSGDQETQYF.

This clonotype was seen ten or more times. V gene TRBV28 combines with J gene TRBJ2-1; D possibly corresponds to TRBD1 (6 bases). Trimming removed 5 bases from V and 4 bases from J, with 9 bases in between. The germline V gene has CDR1 MDHEN and CDR2 SYDVKM. The CDR3 runs 13 residues. The CDR3 loop is CASSPGQYNEQFF. The CDR3 bases are TGTGCCAGCAGTCCCGGACAGTACAATGAGCAGTTCTTC.

The chain recombines TRBV13 with TRBJ2-7; 8 nucleotides line up with TRBD2. Losses at the gene ends were 5 bases for V and 4 bases for J; bases not matched to a gene: 4. The CDR3 covers 13 residues. Per germline, CDR1 PRHDT and CDR2 FYEKMQ (reference sequence). CDR3 nucleotides: TGTGCCAGCAGCGATACGGGGGGGTACGAGCAGTACTTC. Its translation is CASSDTGGYEQYF.

This clonotype was detected many times. V is TRBV15 and J is TRBJ2-7, with D uncertain. The germline V and J ends were trimmed by 0 bases and 5 bases, with 5 bases remaining between them. This CDR3 is 12 amino acids long. Germline V CDR1 and CDR2: LNHNV, YYDKDF (reference sequence). In DNA form, the CDR3 reads TGTGCCACCAGCAGAGATTACAACGAGCAGTACTTC. It codes for CATSRDYNEQYF.

The rearrangement joins TRBV24-1 to TRBJ1-2, with D unclear. The CDR3 contains 12 residues. The V gene's germline CDR1 is KGHDR and CDR2 SFDVKD. The germline V and J ends were trimmed by 4 bases and 7 bases, with 9 bases remaining between them. The CDR3 here is CATSEEIGGYTF. The CDR3 nucleotides read TGTGCCACCAGTGAGGAGATTGGTGGCTACACCTTC.

V and J are TRBV7-3 and TRBJ2-2; 7 bases align to TRBD1. Per germline, CDR1 SGHTA and CDR2 FQGTGA. V shed 2 bases, J shed 7 bases, and the junction held 1 base outside the gene matches. The CDR3 is made up of 13 amino acids. CDR3 in DNA: TGTGCCAGCAGCTTAGACAGGGACGGGGAGCTGTTTTTT. Translation gives CASSLDRDGELFF.

Note on this clonotype: One junction end does not reproduce the germline sequence, and a read error may be involved. This sequence joins TRBV7-9 and TRBJ2-7; 9 bases line up with TRBD2. The germline gives CDR1 SEHNR, CDR2 FQNEAQ (reference sequence). The CDR3 has 16 amino acids. In DNA form, the CDR3 reads TGTGCCAGCAGCCCCGACCTAGCGGGGAGCTCCTACGTGCAGTACTTC. Amino acid sequence: CASSPDLAGSSYVQYF.

This clonotype was picked up a small number of times. This chain uses TRBV9 with TRBJ2-7; unclear D gene. Germline loops: CDR1 SGDLS, CDR2 YYNGEE. Trimming removed 3 bases at V and 0 bases at J, with 7 bases between. CDR3 length equals 13 residues. Here the CDR3 reads CASSGTTSYEQYF. CDR3 in DNA: TGTGCCAGCAGCGGTACTACCTCCTACGAGCAGTACTTC.

The chain recombines TRBV4-3 with TRBJ2-7; the D gene could be TRBD1 or TRBD2 (7 bases each). The CDR3 covers 15 residues. Germline CDR1 reads LGHNA; CDR2 reads YSLEER. V gave up 4 bases and J gave up 3 bases, with 16 bases separating them. CDR3 loop: CASSPSRGGGYEQYF. CDR3 nucleotide sequence: TGCGCCAGCAGCCCGTCCAGGGGGGGAGGCTACGAGCAGTACTTC.

The rearrangement links TRBV19 to TRBJ2-2, with no clear D. Trimming stripped 0 bases from V and 2 bases from J, with 7 bases between. CDR3 length: 15 amino acids. Germline V lookup: CDR1 LNHDA, CDR2 SQIVND (reference sequence). The CDR3 loop is CASSIDLYNTGELFF. The CDR3 DNA sequence: TGTGCCAGTAGTATAGATCTATATAACACCGGGGAGCTGTTTTTT. Together with reference TRBV19 and TRBJ2-2, the CDR3 gives the full variable domain: DGGITQSPKYLFRKEGQNVTLSCEQNLNHDAMYWYRQDPGQGLRLIYYSQIVNDFQKGDIAEGYSVSREKKESFPLTVTSAQKNPTAFYLCASSIDLYNTGELFFGEGSRLTVL.

The chain has TRBV24-1 and TRBJ1-5; 9 positions match TRBD1. CDR1 is KGHDR, CDR2 SFDVKD, per germline. This CDR3 region has 16 residues. Unmatched junction bases numbered 8, after V lost 4 bases and J lost 5 bases. Here the CDR3 DNA reads TGTGCCACCAGTGACCTAACAGGGGGCATTGATCAGCCCCAGCATTTT. Translating gives CATSDLTGGIDQPQHF.

J is TRBJ1-2 and V is TRBV5-1; perhaps TRBD1 as D (6 bases). Between the trimmed V and J ends, which lost 6 bases and 8 bases, there was a span of 14 bases. The CDR3 runs 12 residues. CDR1 is SGHRS, CDR2 YFSETQ, per germline. CDR3 loop: CASILGASGYTF. The DNA of the CDR3 is TGCGCCAGCATTCTGGGGGCTAGCGGCTACACCTTC. The variable domain in full, with the rest retrieved from reference TRBV5-1 and TRBJ1-2, is KAGVTQTPRYLIKTRGQQVTLSCSPISGHRSVSWYQQTPGQGLQFLFEYFSETQRNKGNFPGRFSGRQFSNSRSEMNVSTLELGDSALYLCASILGASGYTFGSGTRLTVV.

As for this clonotype: Given a much more abundant clone one base away, this may be a read error. The genes are TRBV5-1 and TRBJ2-1; D is ambiguous. From germline, CDR1 is SGHRS and CDR2 YFSETQ. V lost 0 bases to trimming and J lost 6 bases, with 13 bases between them. This CDR3 comprises 15 residues. CDR3 coding DNA: TGCGCCAGCAGCTTGGTAAGGGCTACTGGCAATGAGCAGTTCTTC. It is translated as CASSLVRATGNEQFF.

The genes are TRBV5-6 and TRBJ2-3; D remains ambiguous. CDR1 and CDR2 (germline): SGHDT, YYEEEE. V was pared by 2 bases and J by 1 base, with 8 bases between. The CDR3 covers 14 residues. The CDR3 region has the DNA TGTGCCAGCAGCTTATGGCAGGGCACAGATACGCAGTATTTT. This sequence encodes CASSLWQGTDTQYF. The full variable domain, with the rest looked up from reference TRBV5-6 and TRBJ2-3, is DAGVTQSPTHLIKTRGQQVTLRCSPKSGHDTVSWYQQALGQGPQFIFQYYEEEERQRGNFPDRFSGHQFPNYSSELNVNALLLGDSALYLCASSLWQGTDTQYFGPGTRLTVL.

As for this clonotype: A read error is likely, as this CDR3 ends without the conserved phenylalanine or tryptophan. V and J are TRBV9 and TRBJ1-5; no firm D call. The CDR3 spans 15 residues. In germline, CDR1 is SGDLS, CDR2 YYNGEE. Between the trimmed V and J ends, which lost 0 bases and 0 bases, there was a span of 7 bases. This CDR3 is CASSVDGDSNQPQHY. CDR3 bases: TGTGCCAGCAGCGTAGACGGGGATAGCAATCAGCCCCAGCATTAT.

This clonotype was counted at least ten times. The V and J genes are TRBV20-1 and TRBJ1-2, with D hard to call. The CDR3 spans 13 residues. Trimming removed 6 bases at V and 2 bases at J, with 13 bases between. CDR1 and CDR2 (germline): DFQATT, SNEGSKA (reference sequence). CDR3 in amino acids: CSANDMVNYGYTF. The CDR3 coding sequence is TGCAGTGCGAATGACATGGTCAACTATGGCTACACCTTC.

This chain connects TRBV7-9 to TRBJ1-2; perhaps TRBD1 as D (5 bases). The CDR3 consists of 13 residues. Trimming left V 4 bases short and J 8 bases short, with 14 bases between. Germline V lookup: CDR1 SEHNR, CDR2 FQNEAQ (reference sequence). CDR3 DNA: TGTGCCAGCAGCTCAACTTTGGGGGGGGGCTACACCTTC. Its protein product is CASSSTLGGGYTF.

For this clonotype: The junction departs from the called germline gene at one end, perhaps through a read error. The V and J genes are TRBV7-2 and TRBJ1-1; D not resolved. The germline V gene encodes CDR1 SGHTA and CDR2 FQGNSA. The CDR3 extends over 14 amino acids. The CDR3 DNA is TGTGCCAGCAGCTTAGTCCCTGGGCCGAATGAAGTTTTCTTT. This translates into CASSLVPGPNEVFF.

This clonotype occurred a few times. The J gene is TRBJ1-4, the V gene TRBV7-3; 8 nucleotides align to TRBD1. The trim removed 3 bases at V and 5 bases at J, leaving 5 bases unmatched. CDR3 length: 15 amino acids. Germline assignment: CDR1 SGHTA and CDR2 FQGTGA. Written as DNA, the CDR3 is TGTGCCAGCAGCTTGGGGGACAGGCCCAATGAAAAACTGTTTTTT. Translating it yields CASSLGDRPNEKLFF.

This clonotype was detected many times. J is TRBJ1-6 and V is TRBV4-3; TRBD1 is a possible D gene (6 bases). Trimming removed 0 bases at V and 5 bases at J, with 14 bases between. The germline V gene has CDR1 LGHNA and CDR2 YSLEER. CDR3 length: 17 amino acids. CDR3 coding DNA: TGCGCCAGCAGCCAAGATCTCCTACCAGGGGATAATTCACCCCTCCACTTT. This codes for CASSQDLLPGDNSPLHF.

In its sample, this clonotype was seen many times. The chain has TRBV19 and TRBJ1-1, with D maybe TRBD1 (5 bases). Trimming took off 3 bases at V and 6 bases at J, with 17 bases between the two ends. The CDR3 is 15 residues long. The germline gives CDR1 LNHDA, CDR2 SQIVND (reference sequence). The CDR3 bases are TGTGCCAGTAGTATTGAGAGGGGTCCTCGCTCTGAAGCTTTCTTT. Its translation: CASSIERGPRSEAFF.

As regards this clonotype: An end of the junction does not agree with germline; a read error may underlie this. The CDR3 loop is CASSPSGRDTSYEQYF. The CDR3, as DNA: TGTGCCAGCAGTCCCTCCGGCCGGGACACCTCCTACGAGCAGTACTTC. The chain is built from TRBV10-3 and TRBJ2-7, with D possibly TRBD1 on 6 matching bases. The CDR3 spans 16 residues. From germline, CDR1 is ENHRY and CDR2 SYGVKD.